This passage covers 30 T cell receptor beta chains from one sample sequenced in a study of blood T cell repertoires in COVID-19 (TCRdb year 2020). Library generation was performed with the immunoSEQ multiplex PCR assay. The clones in this table, taken by TCRdb from immuneACCESS, are in-frame only. Not every clone is retained; where verified, under half of the shortfall comes from an unresolved V gene, and the cause of the rest is unknown. This sample lists about 400,000 clones; roughly 86% were detected once. The top ten clones comprise roughly 2% of the sample. The source material was PBMCs or T cells enriched from blood (not recorded which). The source is a man aged 40-50 years in a cohort exposed to, infected with or recovered from COVID-19 (not recorded which).

J is TRBJ2-7 and V is TRBV9; 10 bases map to TRBD2. The CDR3 is 14 amino acids. Germline lookup yields CDR1 SGDLS and CDR2 YYNGEE. After removal of 0 bases from V and 6 bases from J, the junction contained 3 bases not matched to a gene. CDR3 nucleotide sequence: TGTGCCAGCAGCGTAGCGGTAGCGGGAGGCGAGCAGTACTTC. It specifies CASSVAVAGGEQYF.

V usage is TRBV2 and J usage is TRBJ1-6, with 8 bases aligning to TRBD1. V shed 5 bases and J 5 bases; nucleotides not matched to a gene: 2. CDR1 SNHLY and CDR2 FYNNEI come from the germline V gene. The CDR3 length is 14 residues. The CDR3 coding sequence is TGTGCCAGCAGTTCGGGACAGGATAATTCACCCCTCCACTTT. Amino acid sequence: CASSSGQDNSPLHF.

CDR3 protein: CASRASGRNEQFF. In DNA form, the CDR3 reads TGTGCCAGCAGGGCTAGCGGGAGGAATGAGCAGTTCTTC. The chain links TRBV6-5 to TRBJ2-1; 11 bases are shared with TRBD2. This CDR3 comprises 13 residues. The J segment lost 7 bases and the V segment lost 6 bases, leaving 2 bases of the junction unmatched. Germline CDR1 reads MNHEY; CDR2 reads SVGAGI.

This clone occurred a few times. This chain uses TRBV19 with TRBJ2-2, with 10 nucleotides matching TRBD2. CDR3 size: 18 residues. V lost 3 bases, J lost 1 base, and 8 bases stayed unmatched. Germline CDR1 and CDR2: LNHDA and SQIVND (reference sequence). CDR3 sequence reads: CASSMPGEREGNTGELFF. CDR3 bases: TGTGCCAGTAGTATGCCCGGTGAGCGGGAGGGGAACACCGGGGAGCTGTTTTTT.

V and J are TRBV6-5 and TRBJ2-7; TRBD1 matches 8 bases. Germline trimming cut 9 bases from V and 3 bases from J; bases unmatched to any gene: 4. Germline loops: CDR1 MNHEY, CDR2 SVGAGI. The CDR3 runs to 12 residues. The CDR3 spells CASAGQGYEQYF. The DNA of the CDR3 is TGTGCCAGTGCTGGACAGGGCTACGAGCAGTACTTC.

The rearrangement joins TRBV19 to TRBJ2-2; perhaps TRBD2 as D (6 bases). V was pared by 1 base and J by 6 bases, with 9 bases between. Germline V gene sequence: CDR1 LNHDA, CDR2 SQIVND (reference sequence). The CDR3 contains 14 residues. CDR3 in amino acids: CASSIVGGAGELFF. CDR3 DNA sequence: TGTGCCAGTAGTATAGTCGGGGGAGCCGGGGAGCTGTTTTTT. Supplemented by reference TRBV19 and TRBJ2-2, the full variable domain reads DGGITQSPKYLFRKEGQNVTLSCEQNLNHDAMYWYRQDPGQGLRLIYYSQIVNDFQKGDIAEGYSVSREKKESFPLTVTSAQKNPTAFYLCASSIVGGAGELFFGEGSRLTVL.

V usage is TRBV28 and J usage is TRBJ2-7; 7 bases agree with TRBD1. The germline V gene encodes CDR1 MDHEN and CDR2 SYDVKM. The CDR3 consists of 16 residues. The junction had 12 bases not matched to a gene; V was cut back by 5 bases and J by 2 bases. In DNA, the CDR3 is TGTGCCAGCAGTCCCCCTGGACAGGCTAGCCCCTACGAGCAGTACTTC. This sequence encodes CASSPPGQASPYEQYF.

The V and J genes are TRBV28 and TRBJ2-7; a weak D match, TRBD1 (6 bases). Deletions cut 5 bases from V and 2 bases from J, with 13 bases between. This CDR3 has 14 amino acids. Germline V gives CDR1 MDHEN, CDR2 SYDVKM. The CDR3 region has the DNA TGTGCCAGCAGTCAGACAGGTCCACCCTACGAGCAGTACTTC. Encoded protein: CASSQTGPPYEQYF.

The chain uses TRBV7-2 and TRBJ1-5, with D possibly TRBD1 on 6 matching bases. The CDR3 spans 14 residues. CDR1 is SGHTA and CDR2 is FQGNSA in the germline V gene. Deletions cut 5 bases from V and 1 base from J, with 9 bases between. CDR3 in DNA: TGTGCCAGCAGCCAAGACAGGAGCAATCAGCCCCAGCATTTT. It specifies CASSQDRSNQPQHF.

The chain uses TRBV14 and TRBJ2-5; 7 bases agree with TRBD2. The J segment lost 4 bases and the V segment lost 1 base, leaving 9 bases of the junction unmatched. CDR1 is SGHDN, CDR2 FVKESK, per germline. The CDR3 covers 16 residues. The CDR3 DNA is TGTGCCAGCAGCCAAGGCTTGGGACTACCCGGAGAGACCCAGTACTTC. Amino acids: CASSQGLGLPGETQYF. Combining the CDR3 with reference TRBV14 and TRBJ2-5 gives the whole variable domain EAGVTQFPSHSVIEKGQTVTLRCDPISGHDNLYWYRRVMGKEIKFLLHFVKESKQDESGMPNNRFLAERTGGTYSTLKVQPAELEDSGVYFCASSQGLGLPGETQYFGPGTRLLVL.

This chain links TRBV30 with TRBJ1-2; 9 nucleotides line up with TRBD1. This CDR3 comprises 13 residues. CDR1 and CDR2 from the germline V gene are GTSNPN and SVGIG (reference sequence). V lost 1 base, J lost 7 bases, and 4 bases stayed unmatched. CDR3 sequence (DNA): TGTGCCTGGAGTGAGGGACAGGGTTTTGGCTACACCTTC. The encoded protein is CAWSEGQGFGYTF.

J is TRBJ2-3 and V is TRBV3-1 (or the pseudogene TRBV3-2), with 9 bases that match TRBD2. Trimming at V came to 1 base and at J to 1 base, leaving 9 bases not matched to a gene. The length of the CDR3 is 18 residues. From germline, CDR1 is LGHDT and CDR2 YNNKEL (reference sequence). The CDR3: CASSQVSSGTLRTDTQYF. CDR3 nucleotide sequence: TGTGCCAGCAGCCAAGTTTCTAGCGGGACCCTCCGCACAGATACGCAGTATTTT.

The chain carries TRBV2 and TRBJ2-1; 7 bases map to TRBD2. The CDR3 loop spans 14 amino acids. Germline CDR1 SNHLY, CDR2 FYNNEI. Trimming cost V 3 bases and J 7 bases; bases outside gene matches: 6. CDR3 loop: CASSEQRERNEQFF. The CDR3 DNA is TGTGCCAGCAGTGAGCAGCGGGAAAGGAATGAGCAGTTCTTC.

The chain has TRBV10-3 and TRBJ2-3; a weak D match, TRBD2 (5 bases). There are 15 residues in the CDR3. Germline V gives CDR1 ENHRY, CDR2 SYGVKD. The V gene lost 11 bases and the J gene lost 2 bases, with 20 bases spanning the gap. The CDR3 DNA reads TGTGCCCTCCGAGCCGGACTCTCAATCACAGATACGCAGTATTTT. Protein product: CALRAGLSITDTQYF.

The chain is built from TRBV7-6 and TRBJ1-2; perhaps TRBD1 as D (6 bases). V dropped 5 bases and J dropped 7 bases, with 11 bases sitting between them. Germline CDR1 and CDR2: SGHVS and FNYEAQ. CDR3 length: 12 amino acids. The CDR3 loop reads CASSPGDIGYTF. CDR3 nucleotide sequence: TGTGCCAGCAGCCCCGGGGACATTGGCTACACCTTC.

The chain carries TRBV10-1 and TRBJ2-7; D unresolved. CDR1 WNHNN and CDR2 SYGVQD come from the germline V gene (reference sequence). Trimming took off 3 bases at V and 4 bases at J, with 13 bases between the two ends. The CDR3 has 14 residues. CDR3 sequence: CASSDERSTYEQYF. As DNA, the CDR3 is TGCGCCAGCAGTGATGAGCGATCCACATACGAGCAGTACTTC.

V and J are TRBV4-1 and TRBJ2-2, with D uncertain. The CDR3 runs to 16 residues. V lost 4 bases to trimming and J lost 2 bases, with 14 bases between them. Germline V gives CDR1 MGHRA, CDR2 YSYEKL. The CDR3 is CASSPEEAVNTGELFF. DNA of the CDR3: TGCGCCAGCAGCCCTGAAGAGGCAGTTAACACCGGGGAGCTGTTTTTT.

This clone was recorded only once. The rearrangement links TRBV5-1 to TRBJ2-2, with 11 positions matching TRBD1. CDR3 length: 16 residues. Germline CDR1 and CDR2: SGHRS and YFSETQ. V lost 4 bases to trimming and J lost 2 bases; unmatched junction nucleotides: 4. CDR3 DNA sequence: TGCGCCAGCAGCCTTAGGACAGGGGGCAACACCGGGGAGCTGTTTTTT. This gives the protein CASSLRTGGNTGELFF.

J is TRBJ2-1 and V is TRBV24-1, with 10 bases identical to TRBD1. V gave up 4 bases and J gave up 2 bases; unmatched junction bases: 1. Germline values: CDR1 KGHDR, CDR2 SFDVKD. This CDR3 comprises 15 residues. CDR3 nucleotides: TGTGCCACCAGTGAGGACAGGGGGGCCTACAATGAGCAGTTCTTC. The encoded protein is CATSEDRGAYNEQFF.

This chain links TRBV11-2 with TRBJ1-5; D may be TRBD1 (5 bases). CDR1 is SGHAT, CDR2 FQNNGV, per germline. The CDR3 is 15 amino acids. The ends were cut back, 0 bases at V and 7 bases at J, with 13 bases in the middle. In nucleotides, the CDR3 is TGTGCCAGCAGCTTAGATCCGGGGGGATCGCAGCCCCAGCATTTT. Translation: CASSLDPGGSQPQHF.

The V call is TRBV7-6, the J call TRBJ2-7; TRBD2 might be the D (5 bases). This CDR3 is 14 amino acids long. Between the trimmed V and J ends, which lost 5 bases and 2 bases, there was a span of 13 bases. CDR1 is SGHVS and CDR2 is FNYEAQ in the germline V gene. For the CDR3, the DNA is TGTGCCAGCAGCCTTTACGGGAAAACCTACGAGCAGTACTTC. Translating it yields CASSLYGKTYEQYF.

The chain has TRBV7-2 and TRBJ2-1; no firm D call. V shed 1 base and J shed 8 bases, with 9 bases lying between them. The CDR3 spans 13 residues. The germline gives CDR1 SGHTA, CDR2 FQGNSA. The CDR3 reads CASSLDMYYEQFF. The CDR3 coding sequence is TGTGCCAGCAGCTTAGATATGTACTATGAGCAGTTCTTC.

The V and J genes are TRBV27 and TRBJ1-5; weak D call: TRBD1 (6 bases). Germline V gives CDR1 MNHEY, CDR2 SMNVEV (reference sequence). V was trimmed by 11 bases and J by 0 bases, leaving 17 bases between them. CDR3 length: 15 amino acids. The CDR3 nucleotides read TGTGCCGCCCGACCCAGGGGCGATAGCAATCAGCCCCAGCATTTT. Translation: CAARPRGDSNQPQHF.

J is TRBJ2-7 and V is TRBV2; D is perhaps TRBD1 (6 bases). V lost 4 bases, J lost 6 bases, and 25 bases lay in between. The CDR3 runs to 17 residues. Germline V lookup: CDR1 SNHLY, CDR2 FYNNEI. CDR3 DNA: TGTGCCAGCAGTGGCTTCACTTACAGGGTTTCCGTCCGCGAGCAGTACTTC. Translating gives CASSGFTYRVSVREQYF.

V usage is TRBV28 and J usage is TRBJ2-7, with D tentatively TRBD2 (5 bases). The germline V gene encodes CDR1 MDHEN and CDR2 SYDVKM. The CDR3 length is 14 residues. Trimming took 4 bases from V and 7 from J, leaving 17 bases between them. CDR3 nucleotides: TGTGCCAGCAGTTCGACCCGACGGGGTGTGGAGCAGTACTTC. Translation gives CASSSTRRGVEQYF.

The rearrangement links TRBV28 to TRBJ2-5; TRBD2 aligns across 9 bases. Germline V lookup: CDR1 MDHEN, CDR2 SYDVKM. After removal of 4 bases from V and 6 bases from J, the junction contained 6 bases not matched to a gene. The CDR3 covers 14 residues. CDR3 DNA sequence: TGTGCCAGCAGTTCCGGACTAGCGCCAAAGACCCAGTACTTC. Amino acids: CASSSGLAPKTQYF.

V usage is TRBV5-4 and J usage is TRBJ2-2; D is unclear. The CDR3 is 14 residues long. Germline CDR1 reads SGHNT; CDR2 reads YYREEE (reference sequence). V lost 0 bases to trimming and J lost 6 bases, with 9 bases between them. CDR3 coding DNA: TGTGCCAGCAGCTTGGCCAATAGCCCCGGGGAGCTGTTTTTT. Translation gives CASSLANSPGELFF.

The chain is built from TRBV7-2 and TRBJ2-7; D ambiguous. The CDR3 consists of 11 residues. Germline assignment: CDR1 SGHTA and CDR2 FQGNSA. The germline V and J ends were trimmed by 3 bases and 4 bases, with 4 bases remaining between them. CDR3 coding DNA: TGTGCCAGCAGCTTGAGGTACGAGCAGTACTTC. Translating it yields CASSLRYEQYF.

This chain joins TRBV18 and TRBJ1-1; perhaps TRBD1 as D (6 bases). The CDR3 runs to 16 residues. V lost 3 bases and J lost 1, with 15 bases in between. Germline CDR1 is KGHSH and CDR2 is LQKENI. Written as DNA, the CDR3 is TGTGCCAGCTCACCTGTTGTGGGGGCACAGAACACTGAAGCTTTCTTT. Residues: CASSPVVGAQNTEAFF. Using reference TRBV18 and TRBJ1-1 for the parts outside the CDR3, the full variable domain is NAGVMQNPRHLVRRRGQEARLRCSPMKGHSHVYWYRQLPEEGLKFMVYLQKENIIDESGMPKERFSAEFPKEGPSILRIQQVVRGDSAAYFCASSPVVGAQNTEAFFGQGTRLTVV.

Turning to this clone: The sample has other DNA sequences that encode this CDR3 too. The chain has TRBV3-1 (or the pseudogene TRBV3-2) and TRBJ2-7; perhaps TRBD2 as D (5 bases). The CDR3 runs 11 residues. Germline CDR1 reads LGHDT; CDR2 reads YNNKEL (reference sequence). With 6 bases removed from V and 3 bases from J, the gap between germline ends came to 6 bases. The CDR3 DNA follows: TGTGCCAGCAGTCGGGGCTACGAGCAGTACTTC. Its protein is CASSRGYEQYF.